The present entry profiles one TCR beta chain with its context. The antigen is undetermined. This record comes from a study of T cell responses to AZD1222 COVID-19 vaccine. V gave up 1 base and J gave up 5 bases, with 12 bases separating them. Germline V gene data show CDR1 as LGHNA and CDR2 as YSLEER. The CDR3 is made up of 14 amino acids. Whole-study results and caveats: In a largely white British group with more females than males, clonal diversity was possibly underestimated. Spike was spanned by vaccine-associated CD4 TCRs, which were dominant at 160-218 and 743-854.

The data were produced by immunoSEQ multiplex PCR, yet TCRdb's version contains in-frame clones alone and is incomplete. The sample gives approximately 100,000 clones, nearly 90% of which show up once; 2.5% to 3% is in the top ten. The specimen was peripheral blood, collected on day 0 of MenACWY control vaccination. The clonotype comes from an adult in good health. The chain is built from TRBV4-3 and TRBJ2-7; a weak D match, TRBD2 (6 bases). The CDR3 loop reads CASSQGEGRHEQYF. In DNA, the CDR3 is TGCGCCAGCAGCCAAGGAGAGGGGAGGCACGAGCAGTACTTC.